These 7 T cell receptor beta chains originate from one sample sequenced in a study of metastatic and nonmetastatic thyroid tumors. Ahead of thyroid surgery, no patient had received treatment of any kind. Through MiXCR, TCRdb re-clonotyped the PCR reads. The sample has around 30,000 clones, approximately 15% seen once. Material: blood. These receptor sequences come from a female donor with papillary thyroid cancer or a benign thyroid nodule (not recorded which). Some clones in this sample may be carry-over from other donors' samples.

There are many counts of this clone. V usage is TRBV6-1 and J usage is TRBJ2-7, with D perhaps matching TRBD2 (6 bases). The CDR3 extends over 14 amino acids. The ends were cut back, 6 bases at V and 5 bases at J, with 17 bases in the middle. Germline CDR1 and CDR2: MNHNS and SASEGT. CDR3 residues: CASRKAGEPNEQYF. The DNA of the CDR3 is TGTGCCAGCAGGAAAGCGGGTGAGCCTAACGAGCAGTACTTC.

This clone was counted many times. CDR3 sequence: CASSYSTGKVGTDTQYF. In DNA form, the CDR3 reads TGTGCCAGCAGTTACTCGACAGGGAAGGTTGGCACAGATACGCAGTATTTT. The rearrangement uses TRBV6-6 and TRBJ2-3, with 7 positions matching TRBD1. V was pared by 0 bases and J by 1 base, with 7 bases of the junction left unmatched. The CDR3 length is 17 residues. Per germline, CDR1 MNHNY and CDR2 SVGAGI (reference sequence).

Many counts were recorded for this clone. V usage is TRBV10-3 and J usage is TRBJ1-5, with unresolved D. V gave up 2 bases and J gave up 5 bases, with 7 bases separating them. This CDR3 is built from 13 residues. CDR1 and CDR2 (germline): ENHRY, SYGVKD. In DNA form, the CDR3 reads TGTGCCATCAGTGAGAATAGGGATCAGCCCCAGCATTTT. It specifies CAISENRDQPQHF.

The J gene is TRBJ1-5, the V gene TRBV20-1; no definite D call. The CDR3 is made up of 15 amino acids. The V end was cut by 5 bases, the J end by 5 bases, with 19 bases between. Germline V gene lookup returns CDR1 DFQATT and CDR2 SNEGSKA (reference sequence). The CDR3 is CSAVILTRPDQPQHF. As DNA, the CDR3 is TGCAGTGCTGTCATACTCACCCGACCCGATCAGCCCCAGCATTTT.

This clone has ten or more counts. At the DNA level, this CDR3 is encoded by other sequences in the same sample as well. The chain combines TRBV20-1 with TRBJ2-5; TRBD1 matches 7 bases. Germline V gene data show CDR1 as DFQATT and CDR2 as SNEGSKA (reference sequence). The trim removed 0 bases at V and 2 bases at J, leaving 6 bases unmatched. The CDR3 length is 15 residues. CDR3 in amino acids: CSARDRQGSQETQYF. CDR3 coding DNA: TGCAGTGCTAGAGATAGACAGGGTTCGCAAGAGACCCAGTACTTC.

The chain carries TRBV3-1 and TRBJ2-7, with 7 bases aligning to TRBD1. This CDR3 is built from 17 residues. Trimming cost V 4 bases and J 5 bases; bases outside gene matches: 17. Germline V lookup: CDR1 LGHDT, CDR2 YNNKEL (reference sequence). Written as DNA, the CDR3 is TGTGCCAGCAGCCGAAGGGACAGCGGAGTATTTGCCCACGAGCAGTACTTC. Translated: CASSRRDSGVFAHEQYF.

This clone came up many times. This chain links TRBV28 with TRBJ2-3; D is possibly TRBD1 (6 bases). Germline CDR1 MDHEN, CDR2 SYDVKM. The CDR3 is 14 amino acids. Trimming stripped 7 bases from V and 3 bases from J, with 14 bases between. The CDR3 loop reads CASTPTGPTDTQYF. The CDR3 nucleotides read TGTGCCAGCACCCCGACAGGACCTACAGATACGCAGTATTTT.